This T cell receptor (beta chain) appears in the sequencing data of a study of CD8 T cells in ankylosing spondylitis. A single record per CDR3 protein comes from TCRdb applying MiXCR to the 5' RACE reads. The sample includes 270,000 or so distinct CDR3 sequences, about a sixth of them seen just once. Germline V gene sequence: CDR1 DFQATT, CDR2 SNEGSKA (reference sequence). V lost 0 bases to trimming and J lost 2 bases, with 14 bases between them. This CDR3 is 15 amino acids long. Sequencing was carried out using blood, either unsorted or a sorted T cell fraction (not recorded which). The sequence came from a male donor with ankylosing spondylitis or in good health (not recorded which). The chain combines TRBV20-1 with TRBJ2-7; D not resolved. The CDR3 nucleotides read TGCAGTGCTAGAGATTTCGACTCACGAACCTACGAGCAGTACTTC. This translates into CSARDFDSRTYEQYF.